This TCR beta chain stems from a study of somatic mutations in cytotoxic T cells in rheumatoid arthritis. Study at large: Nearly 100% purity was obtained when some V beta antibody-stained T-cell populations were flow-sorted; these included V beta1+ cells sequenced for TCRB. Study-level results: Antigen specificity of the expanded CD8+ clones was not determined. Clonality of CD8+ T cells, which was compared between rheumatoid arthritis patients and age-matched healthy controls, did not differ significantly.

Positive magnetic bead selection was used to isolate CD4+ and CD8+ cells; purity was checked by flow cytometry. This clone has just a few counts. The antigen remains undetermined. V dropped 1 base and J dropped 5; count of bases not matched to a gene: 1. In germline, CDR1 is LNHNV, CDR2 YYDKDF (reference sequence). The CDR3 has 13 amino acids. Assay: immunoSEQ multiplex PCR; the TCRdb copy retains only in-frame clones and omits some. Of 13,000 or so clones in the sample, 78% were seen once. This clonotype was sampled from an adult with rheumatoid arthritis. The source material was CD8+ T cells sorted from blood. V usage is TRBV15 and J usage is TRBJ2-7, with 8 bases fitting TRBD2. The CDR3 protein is CATSRGGGNEQYF. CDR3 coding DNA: TGTGCCACCAGCAGAGGCGGGGGGAACGAGCAGTACTTC.